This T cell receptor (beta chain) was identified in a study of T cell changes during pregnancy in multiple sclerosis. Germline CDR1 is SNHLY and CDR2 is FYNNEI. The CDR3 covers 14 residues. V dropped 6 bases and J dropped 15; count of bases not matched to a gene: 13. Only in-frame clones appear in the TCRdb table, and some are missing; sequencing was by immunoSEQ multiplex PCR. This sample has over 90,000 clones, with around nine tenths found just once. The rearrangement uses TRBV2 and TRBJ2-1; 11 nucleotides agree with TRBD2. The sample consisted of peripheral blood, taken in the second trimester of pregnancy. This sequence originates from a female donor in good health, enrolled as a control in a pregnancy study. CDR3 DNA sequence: TGTGCCAGCAGCCAGACTAGCGGGGACCCAGAAGGGTTCTTC. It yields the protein CASSQTSGDPEGFF.